Presented here are 28 T cell receptor beta chains from one specimen sequenced in a study of T cell responses to AZD1222 COVID-19 vaccine. Clones were sequenced by immunoSEQ multiplex PCR, and TCRdb holds only the in-frame ones, with some missing. Here the sample spans roughly 140,000 clones, about nine tenths being singletons. Sequencing was performed on peripheral blood, taken on day 0 of AZD1222 vaccination. These receptors all come from an adult in good health.

The CDR3 coding sequence is TGTGCCAGTACAGTCAGGGGGAGTACCGGGGAGCTGTTTTTT. It codes for CASTVRGSTGELFF. The chain carries TRBV19 and TRBJ2-2; TRBD1 aligns across 7 bases. The germline gives CDR1 LNHDA, CDR2 SQIVND (reference sequence). After removal of 7 bases from V and 5 bases from J, the junction contained 7 bases not matched to a gene. The CDR3 is 14 residues long. Full variable domain (missing parts from reference TRBV19 and TRBJ2-2): DGGITQSPKYLFRKEGQNVTLSCEQNLNHDAMYWYRQDPGQGLRLIYYSQIVNDFQKGDIAEGYSVSREKKESFPLTVTSAQKNPTAFYLCASTVRGSTGELFFGEGSRLTVL.

CDR3 DNA: TGTGCCAGCAGCCAAGATCCTAGCGGGGCCTACAATGAGCAGTTCTTC. It yields the protein CASSQDPSGAYNEQFF. J is TRBJ2-1 and V is TRBV14, with 9 bases identical to TRBD2. CDR3 length equals 16 residues. Germline assignment: CDR1 SGHDN and CDR2 FVKESK. The V segment lost 0 bases and the J segment 2 bases; nucleotides outside the gene matches: 2.

The chain combines TRBV6-2 or TRBV6-3 with TRBJ2-2, with 14 bases aligning to TRBD2. Germline CDR1 reads MNHEY; CDR2 reads SVGEGT. V was clipped by 2 bases and J by 5 bases; unmatched bases: 16. The length of the CDR3 is 21 residues. The CDR3 region has the DNA TGTGCCAGCAGTTACCTGGGTGAGGCTGGACTAGCGGGAGGAGGGACCGGGGAGCTGTTTTTT. Translated, it gives CASSYLGEAGLAGGGTGELFF.

This chain uses TRBV18 with TRBJ2-3, with D perhaps TRBD2 (6 bases). Looked up from germline, CDR1 is KGHSH and CDR2 is LQKENI. V lost 3 bases and J 0 bases, leaving 19 bases between the germline ends. The length of the CDR3 is 18 residues. The CDR3 DNA is TGTGCCAGCTCACCGGATAGCGGAGACGATAAAAGCACAGATACGCAGTATTTT. Translating it yields CASSPDSGDDKSTDTQYF.

The gene calls are TRBV19 and TRBJ2-3; 8 nucleotides line up with TRBD2. The CDR3 totals 16 residues. Trimming took 3 bases from V and 4 from J; bases not matched to a gene: 9. Germline loops: CDR1 LNHDA, CDR2 SQIVND (reference sequence). The CDR3 reads CASSISGGRIADTQYF. Here the CDR3 DNA reads TGTGCCAGTAGTATTTCCGGCGGGAGGATCGCAGATACGCAGTATTTT.

The V and J genes are TRBV2 and TRBJ1-5; no reliable D call. The CDR3 runs to 13 residues. From germline, CDR1 is SNHLY and CDR2 FYNNEI. Trimming shortened V by 8 bases and J by 3 bases, and 11 bases separated the two germline ends. The CDR3 nucleotides are TGTGCCAGCGCTCCTCCGGACAATCAGCCCCAGCATTTT. It translates to CASAPPDNQPQHF.

The chain recombines TRBV11-1 with TRBJ1-6, with D possibly TRBD1 on 6 matching bases. V gave up 3 bases and J gave up 9 bases, with 12 bases separating them. This CDR3 region has 14 residues. Germline V gene data show CDR1 as SGHAT and CDR2 as FQDESV (reference sequence). CDR3 coding DNA: TGTGCCAGCAGCTTCAGGGGTTCGGGTTCACCCCTCCACTTT. Its protein product is CASSFRGSGSPLHF.

The genes are TRBV19 and TRBJ1-5; 8 bases fit TRBD1. The CDR3 consists of 16 residues. CDR1 is LNHDA, CDR2 SQIVND, per germline (reference sequence). J was trimmed by 2 bases and V by 5 bases; bases with no gene match: 8. CDR3 loop: CASSAGQVDGNQPQHF. For the CDR3, the DNA is TGTGCCAGTAGTGCGGGACAGGTCGACGGCAATCAGCCCCAGCATTTT.

To note about this clone: Other nucleotide sequences in the sample specify the same CDR3. The chain uses TRBV12-3 or TRBV12-4 and TRBJ1-2; D is unresolved. Trimming cost V 7 bases and J 4 bases, with 10 bases left between them. The CDR3 totals 12 residues. The DNA for the CDR3 is TGTGCCAGCACCGCAGGTGGCTATGGCTACACCTTC. It codes for CASTAGGYGYTF.

The rearrangement links TRBV25-1 to TRBJ2-3, with D maybe TRBD1 (5 bases). The V and J ends lost 4 bases and 6 bases respectively, with 14 bases between them. Germline-derived CDR1 and CDR2 are MGHDK and SYGVNS. CDR3 length equals 14 residues. This CDR3 is CASSVRTSGDTQYF. In DNA, the CDR3 is TGTGCCAGCAGTGTGCGGACATCCGGGGATACGCAGTATTTT.

This clone was picked up one time. The genes are TRBV9 and TRBJ1-6; D gene ambiguous. CDR1 and CDR2 from the germline V gene are SGDLS and YYNGEE. The CDR3 runs 17 residues. Between the trimmed V and J ends, which lost 0 bases and 0 bases, there was a span of 10 bases. DNA of the CDR3: TGTGCCAGCAGCGTAGTCCGGTTTAGCTCCTATAATTCACCCCTCCACTTT. Protein sequence: CASSVVRFSSYNSPLHF.

J is TRBJ1-2 and V is TRBV21-1; the table calls TRBD1, which could not be checked here. TRBV21-1 is recorded as a pseudogene. CDR3 size: 16 residues. This CDR3 is CASSKVRTGGFYGYTF. The DNA for the CDR3 is TGTGCCAGCAGCAAAGTTAGGACAGGGGGCTTCTATGGCTACACCTTC.

The chain combines TRBV19 with TRBJ2-5; the D is unclear. CDR3 length equals 13 residues. V was trimmed by 4 bases and J by 7 bases, leaving 13 bases between them. Germline lookup yields CDR1 LNHDA and CDR2 SQIVND (reference sequence). The CDR3 DNA sequence: TGTGCCAGTAGTAACCCGGCGTCGGGGACCCAGTACTTC. Amino acids: CASSNPASGTQYF.

This chain connects TRBV3-1 (or the pseudogene TRBV3-2) to TRBJ2-1; a weak D match, TRBD2 (5 bases). CDR1 and CDR2 from the germline V gene are LGHDT and YNNKEL (reference sequence). The V end lost 0 bases, the J end lost 15 bases, and 12 bases lay between the germline ends. The CDR3 totals 12 residues. For the CDR3, the DNA is TGTGCCAGCAGCCAAGACGTGGGAGTGGTGTTCTTC. Its translation is CASSQDVGVVFF.

The chain combines TRBV5-6 with TRBJ2-7, with 12 bases matching TRBD2. V lost 4 bases to trimming and J lost 0 bases; unmatched junction nucleotides: 5. The CDR3 has 16 amino acids. CDR1 SGHDT and CDR2 YYEEEE come from the germline V gene. Here the CDR3 reads CASSDGLAGRSYEQYF. The CDR3 region has the DNA TGTGCCAGCAGCGATGGACTAGCGGGACGCTCCTACGAGCAGTACTTC. Supplemented by reference TRBV5-6 and TRBJ2-7, the full variable domain reads DAGVTQSPTHLIKTRGQQVTLRCSPKSGHDTVSWYQQALGQGPQFIFQYYEEEERQRGNFPDRFSGHQFPNYSSELNVNALLLGDSALYLCASSDGLAGRSYEQYFGPGTRLTVT.

V gene TRBV27 combines with J gene TRBJ2-1, with 10 bases fitting TRBD2. The V gene end was trimmed by 2 bases and the J gene end by 8 bases; junction bases not matched to a gene: 12. This CDR3 contains 17 residues. Germline CDR1 is MNHEY and CDR2 is SMNVEV (reference sequence). The CDR3 loop reads CASSLRFSGRAIDEQFF. The CDR3 DNA reads as TGTGCCAGCAGTTTACGATTCAGCGGGAGGGCCATAGATGAGCAGTTCTTC.

The chain recombines TRBV23-1 with TRBJ2-5; 11 nucleotides align to TRBD1. TRBV23-1 is an ORF, and what it does is uncertain. The CDR3 covers 14 residues. The CDR3 sequence is CAGTDRGLQETQYF. The CDR3 region has the DNA TGCGCAGGAACGGACAGGGGGCTCCAAGAGACCCAGTACTTC.

The rearrangement links TRBV5-8 to TRBJ1-5; a possible D gene is TRBD1 (6 bases). Germline CDR1 reads SGHTS; CDR2 reads YDEGEE. The CDR3 runs 15 residues. The V end was cut by 0 bases, the J end by 2 bases, with 9 bases between. CDR3 bases: TGTGCCAGCAGCTTGGCAGGGGTGGGCAATCAGCCCCAGCATTTT. Translating gives CASSLAGVGNQPQHF.

This chain joins TRBV6-2 or TRBV6-3 and TRBJ2-7; 10 nucleotides align to TRBD1. The CDR3 extends over 16 amino acids. The J segment lost 1 base and the V segment lost 4 bases, leaving 7 bases of the junction unmatched. Germline loops: CDR1 MNHEY, CDR2 SVGEGT. The CDR3 spells CASSFTRDRGSYEQYF. The CDR3 nucleotides read TGTGCCAGCAGTTTTACACGGGACAGGGGTTCCTACGAGCAGTACTTC.

The J gene is TRBJ2-5, the V gene TRBV7-6; 14 nucleotides line up with TRBD2. V was clipped by 3 bases and J by 3 bases; unmatched bases: 12. This CDR3 has 19 amino acids. CDR1 is SGHVS and CDR2 is FNYEAQ in the germline V gene. CDR3: CASSFGGGTSGRAEETQYF. For the CDR3, the DNA is TGTGCCAGCAGCTTTGGGGGTGGGACTAGCGGGAGAGCCGAAGAGACCCAGTACTTC.

This chain links TRBV7-8 with TRBJ2-1; 8 positions agree with TRBD2. Germline V lookup: CDR1 SGHVS, CDR2 FQNEAQ. V was clipped by 1 base and J by 4 bases; unmatched bases: 3. This CDR3 is built from 15 residues. The CDR3 sequence: CASSLVSGGYNEQFF. As DNA, the CDR3 is TGTGCCAGCAGCTTAGTATCGGGAGGGTACAATGAGCAGTTCTTC.

The chain joins TRBV24-1 to TRBJ2-1; TRBD2 might be the D (5 bases). Trimming removed 10 bases from V and 2 bases from J, with 17 bases in between. The V gene's germline CDR1 is KGHDR and CDR2 SFDVKD. CDR3 size: 15 residues. DNA of the CDR3: TGTGCCACTAAAGTCTGCGGGTTCACCTACAATGAGCAGTTCTTC. This sequence encodes CATKVCGFTYNEQFF.

CDR3: CASSLAQGQGVYSYNSPLHF. The CDR3 DNA sequence: TGTGCCAGCAGCTTAGCCCAGGGACAGGGGGTTTACTCCTATAATTCACCCCTCCACTTT. The chain carries TRBV7-2 and TRBJ1-6, with 11 bases fitting TRBD1. From germline, CDR1 is SGHTA and CDR2 FQGNSA. The CDR3 is made up of 20 amino acids. The J segment lost 0 bases and the V segment lost 0 bases, leaving 7 bases of the junction unmatched.

This sequence joins TRBV11-2 and TRBJ2-4; 11 positions agree with TRBD2. CDR1 SGHAT and CDR2 FQNNGV come from the germline V gene. The V and J ends lost 3 bases and 0 bases, in that order; junction bases with no gene match: 7. The length of the CDR3 is 18 residues. The CDR3 protein is CASSLTSGTHLAKNIQYF. CDR3 DNA sequence: TGTGCCAGCAGCTTGACTAGCGGGACCCACCTAGCCAAAAACATTCAGTACTTC. The variable domain in full, with the rest retrieved from reference TRBV11-2 and TRBJ2-4, is EAGVAQSPRYKIIEKRQSVAFWCNPISGHATLYWYQQILGQGPKLLIQFQNNGVVDDSQLPKDRFSAERLKGVDSTLKIQPAKLEDSAVYLCASSLTSGTHLAKNIQYFGAGTRLSVL.

This chain connects TRBV6-5 to TRBJ2-2; D gene unclear. Per the germline V gene, CDR1 is MNHEY and CDR2 is SVGAGI. Trimming removed 1 base from V and 6 bases from J, with 6 bases in between. This CDR3 is built from 13 residues. The CDR3 protein is CASSYWVPGELFF. The CDR3 DNA sequence: TGTGCCAGCAGTTACTGGGTACCCGGGGAGCTGTTTTTT.

The chain has TRBV5-1 and TRBJ1-1; TRBD1 aligns across 12 bases. V was pared by 4 bases and J by 5 bases, with 12 bases of the junction left unmatched. This CDR3 contains 17 residues. Per the germline V gene, CDR1 is SGHRS and CDR2 is YFSETQ. DNA of the CDR3: TGCGCCAGCAGCGGACTCCGGGACAGGGGGCATGGAACTGAAGCTTTCTTT. It specifies CASSGLRDRGHGTEAFF.

The V and J genes are TRBV15 and TRBJ1-2; no definite D call. The CDR3 has 14 residues. The germline V gene has CDR1 LNHNV and CDR2 YYDKDF (reference sequence). Between the trimmed V and J ends, which lost 4 bases and 6 bases, there was a span of 15 bases. The CDR3 DNA reads TGTGCCACCAGCACCTTAGAGGAGTTGGATGGCTACACCTTC. This translates into CATSTLEELDGYTF. The variable domain in full, completed from reference TRBV15 and TRBJ1-2, reads DAMVIQNPRYQVTQFGKPVTLSCSQTLNHNVMYWYQQKSSQAPKLLFHYYDKDFNNEADTPDNFQSRRPNTSFCFLDIRSPGLGDTAMYLCATSTLEELDGYTFGSGTRLTVV.

The chain couples TRBV28 to TRBJ2-7; 11 bases map to TRBD1. This CDR3 is built from 13 residues. Germline loops: CDR1 MDHEN, CDR2 SYDVKM. Trimming took 3 bases from V and 9 from J; bases not matched to a gene: 4. Written as DNA, the CDR3 is TGTGCCAGCAGTTTCCGGGACAGGGGGTGGCAGTACTTC. The encoded protein is CASSFRDRGWQYF.